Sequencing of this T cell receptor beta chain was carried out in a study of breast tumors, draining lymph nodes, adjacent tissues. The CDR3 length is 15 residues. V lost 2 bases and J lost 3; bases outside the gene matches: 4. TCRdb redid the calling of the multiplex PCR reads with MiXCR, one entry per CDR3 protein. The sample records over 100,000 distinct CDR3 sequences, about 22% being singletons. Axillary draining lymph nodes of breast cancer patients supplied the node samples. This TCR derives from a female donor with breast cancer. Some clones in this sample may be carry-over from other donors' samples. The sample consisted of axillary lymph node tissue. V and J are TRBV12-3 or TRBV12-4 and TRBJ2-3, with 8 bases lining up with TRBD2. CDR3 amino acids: CASSLPGGRTDTQYF. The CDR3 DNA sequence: TGTGCCAGCAGTTTACCGGGAGGGAGGACAGATACGCAGTATTTT.